This T cell receptor beta chain came from a study of cytomegalovirus exposure and HLA in healthy donors. Study observations and caveats: Follow-up analysis later connected one missense variant in DCLRE1C with trimming of TCR beta V- and J-genes. Rare TCR sequences predominated, though certain public TCRs were found in many donors. Accurate HLA-A and HLA-B prediction from TCR beta sequences was reported for most subjects. Available immune exposure information covered CMV serostatus only.

Primers for the PCR totalled 60 Vbeta and 13 Jbeta. Sequenced by immunoSEQ multiplex PCR; TCRdb stores in-frame clones only, minus some. The sample lists more than 150,000 clones, approximately 81% seen once, with about 2.3% in the top ten. Germline V gene sequence: CDR1 SGHTA, CDR2 FQGNSA. V gave up 4 bases and J gave up 4 bases, with 11 bases separating them. The CDR3 sequence is 14 residues long. About this clone itself: Its antigen is currently unknown.

This TCR came from a woman aged 25 to 39 in good health and CMV-seronegative. Sequencing used PBMCs. The chain couples TRBV7-2 to TRBJ1-5, with D uncertain. The DNA for the CDR3 is TGTGCCAGCAGCTCAGCCGTCAGGAATCAGCCCCAGCATTTT. Amino acid sequence: CASSSAVRNQPQHF.